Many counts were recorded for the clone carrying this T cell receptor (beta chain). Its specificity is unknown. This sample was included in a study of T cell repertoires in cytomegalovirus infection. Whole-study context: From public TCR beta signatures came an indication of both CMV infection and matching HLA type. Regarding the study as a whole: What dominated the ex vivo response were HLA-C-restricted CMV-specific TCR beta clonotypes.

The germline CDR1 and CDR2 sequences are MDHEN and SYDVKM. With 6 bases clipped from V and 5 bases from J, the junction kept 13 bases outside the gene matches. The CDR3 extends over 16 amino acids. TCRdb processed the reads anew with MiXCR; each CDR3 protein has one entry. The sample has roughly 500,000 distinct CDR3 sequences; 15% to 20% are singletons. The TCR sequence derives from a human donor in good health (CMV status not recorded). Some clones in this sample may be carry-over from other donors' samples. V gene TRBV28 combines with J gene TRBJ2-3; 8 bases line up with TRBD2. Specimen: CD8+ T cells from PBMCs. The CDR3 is CASSPRGRLAGDTQYF. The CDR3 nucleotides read TGTGCCAGCAGCCCCCGGGGTAGGCTAGCGGGAGATACGCAGTATTTT.